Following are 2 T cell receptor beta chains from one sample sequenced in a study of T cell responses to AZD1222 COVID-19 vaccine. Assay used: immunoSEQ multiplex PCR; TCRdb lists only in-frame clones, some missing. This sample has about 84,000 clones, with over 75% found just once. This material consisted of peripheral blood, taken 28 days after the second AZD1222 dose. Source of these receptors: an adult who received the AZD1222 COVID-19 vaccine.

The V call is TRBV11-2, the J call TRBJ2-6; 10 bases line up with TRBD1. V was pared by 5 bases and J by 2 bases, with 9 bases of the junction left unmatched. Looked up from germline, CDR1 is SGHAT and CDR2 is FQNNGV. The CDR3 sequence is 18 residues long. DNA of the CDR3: TGTGCCAGCAGCGGATCGACAGGGGGCTTTACTGGGGCCAACGTCCTGACTTTC. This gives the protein CASSGSTGGFTGANVLTF.

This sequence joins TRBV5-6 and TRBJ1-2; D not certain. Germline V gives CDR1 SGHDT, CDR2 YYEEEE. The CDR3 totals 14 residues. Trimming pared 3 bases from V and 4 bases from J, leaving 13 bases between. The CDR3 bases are TGTGCCAGCAGCTCATGGACCGTTATCTATGGCTACACCTTC. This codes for CASSSWTVIYGYTF.